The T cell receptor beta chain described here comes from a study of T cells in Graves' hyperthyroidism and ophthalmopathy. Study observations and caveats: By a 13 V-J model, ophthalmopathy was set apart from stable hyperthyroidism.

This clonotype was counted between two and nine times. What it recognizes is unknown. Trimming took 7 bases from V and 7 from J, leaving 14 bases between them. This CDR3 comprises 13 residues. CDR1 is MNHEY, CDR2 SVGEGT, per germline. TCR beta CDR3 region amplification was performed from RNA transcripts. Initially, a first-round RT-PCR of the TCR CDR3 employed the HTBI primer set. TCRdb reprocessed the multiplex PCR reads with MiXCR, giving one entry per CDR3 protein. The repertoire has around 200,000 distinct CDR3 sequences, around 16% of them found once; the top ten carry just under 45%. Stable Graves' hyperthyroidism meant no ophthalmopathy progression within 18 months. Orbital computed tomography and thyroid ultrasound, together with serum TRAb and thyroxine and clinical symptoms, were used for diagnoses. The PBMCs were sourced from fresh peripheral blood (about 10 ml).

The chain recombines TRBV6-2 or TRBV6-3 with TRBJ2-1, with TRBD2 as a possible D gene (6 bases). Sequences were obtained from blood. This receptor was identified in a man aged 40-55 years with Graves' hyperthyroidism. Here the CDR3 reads CASTTTSFNEQFF. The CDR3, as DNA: TGTGCCAGCACCACGACTAGTTTTAATGAGCAGTTCTTC.